This TCR beta chain was recorded in a study of T-cell memory formation after mild COVID-19 listed by TCRdb under 2021. With respect to the entire study: Most TCR sequence clusters were specific to one of the two donors. The cohort comprised two young, previously healthy adult volunteers, one female and one male. T-cell clones expanding and contracting after mild COVID-19 in two donors were tracked by longitudinal TCRalpha and TCRbeta repertoire sequencing. Results and caveats for the whole study, not just this receptor: Contracting CD4+ clones turned up mainly in the CM and EM memory subsets, whereas EMRA was where CD8+ clones were enriched. The detection of some responding clones in pre-infection memory suggests that pre-existing cross-reactive memory T cells joined the SARS-CoV-2 response. Only two mild cases were covered in the study, and larger cohorts including severe cases with pre-infection samples were considered necessary. SARS-CoV-2 specificity was not confirmed for the second-wave clones peaking on day 37. Clones that contracted from day 15 to 85 showed balanced CD4/CD8 phenotypes, whereas a second wave of clones that expanded from day 15 to 37 leaned towards CD4+.

Ficoll-Paque density gradient centrifugation was the method used to isolate PBMCs. Sequences SEHNR (CDR1) and FQNEAQ (CDR2) are obtained from the germline V gene (reference sequence). The junction carries 8 bases between V and J, which are trimmed by 1 base and 7 bases respectively. The CDR3 runs 13 amino acids, cysteine and phenylalanine included. Only the CDR3 portion is preserved as DNA: 39 bases, with reading frame beginning at the first base. The data were produced on an Illumina NovaSeq 6000. TCRalpha and TCRbeta cDNA libraries were constructed by 5'RACE with constant-segment primers, with sample barcodes and unique molecular identifiers being introduced. RNA was extracted from every sample with Trizol reagent. Library amplification was performed in two PCR steps, and a second sample barcode and Illumina TruSeq adapters were introduced in the second step. Libraries were sequenced on an Illumina NovaSeq with 2 x 150 bp paired-end reads. As for the authors' bioinformatics: Demultiplexing of reads and collapsing into UMI-guided consensus sequences were performed with migec v1.2.7. With mixcr v2.1.11, UMI consensuses were aligned to TRA and TRB V and J templates and assembled into clonotypes. A clonotype was counted as expanded or contracted only if both edgeR and NoisET called the change significant, with noise models trained on biological replicates. For edgeR calls, the thresholds were a false discovery rate-adjusted p below 0.01 and a log2 fold-change of 1. PCA with hierarchical clustering of max-normalized trajectories of the 1000 most abundant clonotypes was used as exploratory dynamics analysis. The CD4 or CD8 phenotype of responding clones was assigned using the separately sequenced CD4+ and CD8+ repertoires. The raw public reads went through TCRdb reprocessing: fastp at Q25, MiXCR clone calling, in-frame beta chains kept. Each entry is one CDR3 protein sequence, shown with its most common DNA and genes. The V and J calls follow TCRdb's processing rather than the paper's. A total of 430,000 or so distinct CDR3 sequences appear in this sample, around 25% of them only once. Jointly, the top ten make up under 15% of the sample.

With respect to this clonotype: What this receptor recognizes is not known. No much larger clonotype is one base removed from it; base qualities were not supplied.

This clonotype originated in an adult woman who had mild COVID-19 (a few samples of this study predate the infection). The sample titles of this study are shuffled in the database, so cell type and time point are left out; the donor was told from shared clones. The sequence joins TRBV7-9 to TRBJ2-1; tentative D gene TRBD1, with 5 bases matching. Material: PBMCs or a T cell subset sorted from them (not recorded which). The DNA sequence is as follows: TGTGCCAGCAGCTTAGTCCCAGGGAATGAGCAGTTCTTC. The translation is CASSLVPGNEQFF.